This TCR beta chain appears in the sequencing data of a study of T cell responses to AZD1222 COVID-19 vaccine. The table lists this clone with a count of one. Its antigen is unknown. Data came from immunoSEQ multiplex PCR; TCRdb stores just in-frame clones and leaves some out. This table has roughly 130,000 clones, 90% to 95% appearing once. The study, taken as a whole, reports: Reportedly, nearly half the spike-specific TCRs target unmutated variant regions. Repertoires were collected only later (after the peak T cell response had occurred).

Trimming took 5 bases from V and 2 from J, leaving 13 bases between them. The germline V gene has CDR1 LNHNV and CDR2 YYDKDF (reference sequence). The CDR3 loop spans 15 amino acids. The sample was peripheral blood, taken on day 0 of AZD1222 vaccination. The sequence was collected from an adult in good health. J is TRBJ2-1 and V is TRBV15; D is possibly TRBD1 (5 bases). The CDR3 sequence is CATSRGQGPYNEQFF. The CDR3 DNA follows: TGTGCCACCAGCCGCGGACAAGGGCCCTACAATGAGCAGTTCTTC.